The table lists the clone carrying this TCR beta chain with a count of one. Its matching antigen is unknown. The sample is drawn from a study of shared clonotypes between healthy human individuals. Study findings and constraints: Between a few donors, naive CD4 clonotypes were shared at a level of about 5%. Few donors limited the genetic and exposure-history diversity represented.

V lost 4 bases, J lost 0 bases, and 7 bases stayed unmatched. The CDR3 runs 15 residues. CDR1 is SGHRS and CDR2 is YFSETQ in the germline V gene. Generated by immunoSEQ multiplex PCR, the TCRdb table keeps only in-frame clones and is missing some. The table lists roughly 2.1 million clones, approximately 94% of them singletons. As defined, naive CD8 cells were CD45RO-negative and positively selected for CCR7, with terminally differentiated effector memory CD45RA+ cells excluded. Only Caucasian adults living in Nashville, Tennessee made up the donor group. The sample was naive CD8+ T cells from PBMCs. The TCR was taken from a man aged 18 to 30 in good health. Some clones in this sample may be carry-over from other donors' samples. The chain carries TRBV5-1 and TRBJ2-7, with TRBD2 matching over 7 bases. CDR3 region: CASSATGTTSYEQYF. CDR3 in DNA: TGCGCCAGCAGCGCAACCGGGACTACCTCCTACGAGCAGTACTTC. Filled out from reference TRBV5-1 and TRBJ2-7, the complete variable domain reads KAGVTQTPRYLIKTRGQQVTLSCSPISGHRSVSWYQQTPGQGLQFLFEYFSETQRNKGNFPGRFSGRQFSNSRSEMNVSTLELGDSALYLCASSATGTTSYEQYFGPGTRLTVT.